This T cell receptor beta chain was observed in a study of T cell repertoires in aging, cancer and after chemotherapy. Study-level background: Donors were grouped into six age bands spanning 30 or younger through 70 or older. Chronic lymphocytic leukemia patients on fludarabine- or bendamustine-based regimens gave paired samples before and after chemotherapy.

Amplification of TCR beta used genomic DNA extracted from peripheral blood. The CDR3 loop spans 13 amino acids. V lost 6 bases, J lost 3 bases, and 12 bases lay in between. From germline, CDR1 is SQVTM and CDR2 ANQGSEA. With respect to this clonotype: The antigen remains unidentified.

Rearranged V-D-J TRB sequences were amplified with a mixed TRB-A/B primer pool. TCRdb re-derived calls from the multiplex PCR reads in MiXCR, one entry per CDR3 protein. Counted here are about 6,100 distinct CDR3 sequences, under 35% occurring once; the ten biggest clones make up 25% to 35%. General observations from the study: Across the chemotherapy interval, each cancer cohort showed higher median generation probability, suggesting thymic rebound.

Sample: blood. This sequence originates from a human donor with a blood cancer. The gene calls are TRBV29-1 and TRBJ1-5; D is perhaps TRBD1 (5 bases). As DNA, the CDR3 is TGCAGCGTGGCAACAGGATCCAATCAGCCCCAGCATTTT. Its protein product is CSVATGSNQPQHF. The full variable domain, rest sourced from reference TRBV29-1 and TRBJ1-5, is SAVISQKPSRDICQRGTSLTIQCQVDSQVTMMFWYRQQPGQSLTLIATANQGSEATYESGFVIDKFPISRPNLTFSTLTVSNMSPEDSSIYLCSVATGSNQPQHFGDGTRLSIL.